These 9 T cell receptor beta chains were all obtained from the same sample, sequenced in a study of cytomegalovirus exposure and HLA in healthy donors. The PCR had 60 Vbeta and 13 Jbeta primers. Assay: immunoSEQ multiplex PCR; the TCRdb copy retains only in-frame clones and omits some. This sample's table has tens of thousands of clones. Sequencing input: PBMCs. Receptors originate from a woman aged 30 to 39 in good health and CMV-seronegative.

The V gene is TRBV6-1, the J gene TRBJ2-6, with TRBD1 matching 7 bases. V was clipped by 6 bases and J by 1 base; unmatched bases: 0. Germline assignment: CDR1 MNHNS and CDR2 SASEGT. The CDR3 contains 14 residues. The CDR3 DNA is TGTGCCAGCAGACAGGGGTCTGGGGCCAACGTCCTGACTTTC. This translates into CASRQGSGANVLTF.

The rearrangement uses TRBV27 and TRBJ2-7; the match to TRBD2 covers 13 bases. CDR1 and CDR2 (germline): MNHEY, SMNVEV (reference sequence). Trimming cost V 6 bases and J 5 bases; bases outside gene matches: 7. CDR3 length equals 15 residues. The CDR3 reads CASREGTSGTNEQYF. CDR3 coding DNA: TGTGCCAGCAGGGAAGGGACTAGCGGGACTAACGAGCAGTACTTC.

The V gene is TRBV5-8, the J gene TRBJ2-7; 9 nucleotides align to TRBD2. Germline loops: CDR1 SGHTS, CDR2 YDEGEE. Germline trimming cut 5 bases from V and 1 base from J; bases unmatched to any gene: 7. The CDR3 spans 15 residues. CDR3 protein: CASSPLAGKSYEQYF. CDR3 DNA sequence: TGTGCCAGCAGTCCTCTAGCGGGGAAATCCTACGAGCAGTACTTC.

The rearrangement joins TRBV6-5 to TRBJ1-2, with D possibly matching TRBD1 (5 bases). Germline assignment: CDR1 MNHEY and CDR2 SVGAGI. Trimming shortened V by 5 bases and J by 5 bases, and 15 bases separated the two germline ends. The CDR3 spans 14 residues. CDR3 bases: TGTGCCAGCAGTCGGGGGGGGGAAGGATATGGCTACACCTTC. This codes for CASSRGGEGYGYTF.

This chain links TRBV18 with TRBJ2-1, with 8 bases matching TRBD2. V shed 4 bases and J 8 bases; nucleotides not matched to a gene: 7. This CDR3 spans 14 amino acids. Germline V gene lookup returns CDR1 KGHSH and CDR2 LQKENI. CDR3 sequence: CASSLRLASDEQFF. The DNA for the CDR3 is TGTGCCAGCTCACTCCGACTAGCGAGCGATGAGCAGTTCTTC.

V usage is TRBV5-1 and J usage is TRBJ1-1; D uncertain. V lost 5 bases and J lost 2, with 10 bases in between. This CDR3 is built from 13 residues. Germline assignment: CDR1 SGHRS and CDR2 YFSETQ. The CDR3 region is CASRLMANTEAFF. CDR3 nucleotide sequence: TGCGCCAGCAGGTTGATGGCTAACACTGAAGCTTTCTTT. Complete variable domain (other parts from reference TRBV5-1 and TRBJ1-1): KAGVTQTPRYLIKTRGQQVTLSCSPISGHRSVSWYQQTPGQGLQFLFEYFSETQRNKGNFPGRFSGRQFSNSRSEMNVSTLELGDSALYLCASRLMANTEAFFGQGTRLTVV.

The J gene is TRBJ2-7, the V gene TRBV30, with TRBD1 identical over 8 bases. The CDR3 extends over 15 amino acids. The ends lost 8 bases at V and 2 bases at J; junction bases unmatched: 14. The germline V gene has CDR1 GTSNPN and CDR2 SVGIG (reference sequence). The CDR3 sequence is CAGLKSGQGPYEQYF. In DNA, the CDR3 is TGTGCCGGGCTGAAGTCCGGACAGGGCCCCTACGAGCAGTACTTC.

This chain connects TRBV30 to TRBJ2-5, with 7 bases that match TRBD1. Germline V lookup: CDR1 GTSNPN, CDR2 SVGIG (reference sequence). The V and J ends lost 2 bases and 10 bases, in that order; junction bases with no gene match: 13. CDR3 length equals 14 residues. In DNA, the CDR3 is TGTGCCTGGAGTAGGGGACAGCCGGTATTGAGCCAGTACTTC. Translating gives CAWSRGQPVLSQYF. The variable domain in full, completed from reference TRBV30 and TRBJ2-5, reads SQTIHQWPATLVQPVGSPLSLECTVEGTSNPNLYWYRQAAGRGLQLLFYSVGIGQISSEVPQNLSASRPQDRQFILSSKKLLLSDSGFYLCAWSRGQPVLSQYFGPGTRLLVL.

The chain combines TRBV19 with TRBJ1-5, with 7 bases aligning to TRBD1. Germline-derived CDR1 and CDR2 are LNHDA and SQIVND (reference sequence). This CDR3 spans 15 amino acids. J lost 7 bases, V lost 5 bases, and 11 bases had no gene match. CDR3 nucleotides: TGTGCCAGTAGTTTCGTGACAGGGAGCGGACAGCCCCAGCATTTT. Protein sequence: CASSFVTGSGQPQHF.